Listed below are T cell receptor beta chains from one sample, sequenced in a study of shared clonotypes between healthy human individuals. The protocol was immunoSEQ multiplex PCR, while the TCRdb copy is restricted to in-frame clones and leaves out a portion. The sample shows roughly 660,000 clones, about 90% of them seen only once. Sample: memory CD8+ T cells from PBMCs. These receptors were obtained from a young man in good health. Some clones in this sample may be carry-over from other donors' samples. Both conserved end residues are part of each CDR3. The D gene is left open where the match is weak. Size values are once, few and many counts, or a class for expanded clones, and some rows have none.

d_gene: NA; j_gene: TRBJ2-5; abundance: NA; v_gene: TRBV2; CDR3aa: CASSERTDQETQYF; CDR3nt: TGTGCCAGCAGTGAGCGGACAGACCAAGAGACCCAGTACTTC
d_gene: NA; j_gene: TRBJ2-3; abundance: NA; v_gene: TRBV19; CDR3aa: CASSIVWGSTDTQYF; CDR3nt: TGTGCCAGTAGTATAGTATGGGGGAGCACAGATACGCAGTATTTT
d_gene: NA; j_gene: TRBJ1-5; abundance: few; v_gene: TRBV4-3; CDR3aa: CASSQGLGQPQHF; CDR3nt: TGCGCCAGCAGCCAAGGACTCGGTCAGCCCCAGCATTTT
d_gene: NA; j_gene: TRBJ1-1; abundance: NA; v_gene: TRBV6-1; CDR3aa: CASSETRSPFTEAFF; CDR3nt: TGTGCCAGCAGTGAAACTAGGAGTCCTTTCACTGAAGCTTTCTTT
d_gene: NA; j_gene: TRBJ2-1; abundance: NA; v_gene: TRBV4-2; CDR3aa: CASSQDAGRSLVYNEQFF; CDR3nt: TGTGCCAGCAGCCAAGACGCTGGGAGGTCGCTGGTGTACAATGAGCAGTTCTTC
d_gene: TRBD1; j_gene: TRBJ1-1; abundance: NA; v_gene: TRBV27; CDR3aa: CASSWGTGVQAFF; CDR3nt: TGTGCCAGCAGTTGGGGGACAGGGGTGCAAGCTTTCTTT
d_gene: TRBD1; j_gene: TRBJ2-5; abundance: NA; v_gene: TRBV5-1; CDR3aa: CASSFPGGKGETQYF; CDR3nt: TGCGCCAGCAGCTTCCCAGGGGGAAAGGGAGAGACCCAGTACTTC
d_gene: NA; j_gene: TRBJ1-2; abundance: NA; v_gene: TRBV27; CDR3aa: CASSGDNYGYTF; CDR3nt: TGTGCCAGCAGTGGGGACAACTATGGCTACACCTTC
d_gene: NA; j_gene: TRBJ2-1; abundance: NA; v_gene: TRBV29-1; CDR3aa: CSVRLFNEQFF; CDR3nt: TGCAGCGTTCGACTGTTCAATGAGCAGTTCTTC
d_gene: NA; j_gene: TRBJ2-5; abundance: NA; v_gene: TRBV2; CDR3aa: CASRPPLGGRKTQYF; CDR3nt: TGTGCCAGCAGGCCACCCCTAGGAGGTCGAAAGACCCAGTACTTC
d_gene: NA; j_gene: TRBJ2-1; abundance: NA; v_gene: TRBV4-3; CDR3aa: CASSQAPVSYNEQFF; CDR3nt: TGCGCCAGCAGCCAAGCCCCAGTTTCCTACAATGAGCAGTTCTTC
d_gene: TRBD2; j_gene: TRBJ2-1; abundance: NA; v_gene: TRBV7-9; CDR3aa: CASSPSRGVRTGFNEQFF; CDR3nt: TGTGCCAGCAGCCCTTCACGGGGGGTTCGGACGGGGTTCAATGAGCAGTTCTTC
d_gene: NA; j_gene: TRBJ1-1; abundance: NA; v_gene: TRBV5-5; CDR3aa: CASSFVAAKTEAFF; CDR3nt: TGTGCCAGCAGCTTTGTGGCAGCCAAGACTGAAGCTTTCTTT
d_gene: TRBD2; j_gene: TRBJ2-2; abundance: NA; v_gene: TRBV11-2; CDR3aa: CASSLVGRAYGELFF; CDR3nt: TGTGCCAGCAGCTTAGTGGGGAGGGCCTACGGGGAGCTGTTTTTT
d_gene: TRBD1; j_gene: TRBJ2-1; abundance: NA; v_gene: TRBV27; CDR3aa: CASSPILGTGTNNEQFF; CDR3nt: TGTGCCAGCAGTCCCATACTCGGGACAGGGACCAACAATGAGCAGTTCTTC
d_gene: TRBD2; j_gene: TRBJ2-2; abundance: NA; v_gene: TRBV19; CDR3aa: CASTARGRWGELFF; CDR3nt: TGTGCCAGTACAGCTCGCGGGAGGTGGGGGGAGCTGTTTTTT
d_gene: NA; j_gene: TRBJ2-7; abundance: NA; v_gene: TRBV15; CDR3aa: CATSKERTSSYEQYF; CDR3nt: TGTGCCACCAGCAAAGAGCGGACCAGCTCCTACGAGCAGTACTTC
d_gene: NA; j_gene: TRBJ2-1; abundance: NA; v_gene: TRBV7-2; CDR3aa: CASSSEIVGAFYNEQFF; CDR3nt: TGTGCCAGCAGCTCCGAAATAGTAGGGGCGTTCTACAATGAGCAGTTCTTC
d_gene: TRBD1; j_gene: TRBJ2-3; abundance: NA; v_gene: TRBV27; CDR3aa: CASSPRQGRTDTQYF; CDR3nt: TGTGCCAGCAGTCCTAGACAGGGAAGGACAGATACGCAGTATTTT
d_gene: NA; j_gene: TRBJ1-5; abundance: NA; v_gene: TRBV28; CDR3aa: CASSSLGVRDQPQHF; CDR3nt: TGTGCCAGCAGTTCTCTTGGAGTGAGGGATCAGCCCCAGCATTTT
d_gene: NA; j_gene: TRBJ1-1; abundance: NA; v_gene: TRBV7-9; CDR3aa: CASSPPETVEAFF; CDR3nt: TGTGCCAGCAGCCCCCCGGAGACTGTTGAAGCTTTCTTT
d_gene: NA; j_gene: TRBJ2-7; abundance: once; v_gene: TRBV11-2; CDR3aa: CASSSRQESSYEQYF; CDR3nt: TGTGCCAGCAGCTCCAGACAGGAGAGCTCCTACGAGCAGTACTTC
d_gene: TRBD1; j_gene: TRBJ2-7; abundance: NA; v_gene: TRBV7-9; CDR3aa: CASSYDRGLSYEQYF; CDR3nt: TGTGCCAGCAGTTATGACAGGGGCCTGTCCTACGAGCAGTACTTC
d_gene: TRBD1; j_gene: TRBJ2-3; abundance: NA; v_gene: TRBV6-6; CDR3aa: CASSPGTADTQYF; CDR3nt: TGTGCCAGCAGTCCCGGGACAGCAGATACGCAGTATTTT
d_gene: TRBD1; j_gene: TRBJ2-7; abundance: NA; v_gene: TRBV28; CDR3aa: CASSSGTGASEQYF; CDR3nt: TGTGCCAGCAGTTCCGGGACAGGGGCGTCCGAGCAGTACTTC
d_gene: TRBD2; j_gene: TRBJ2-5; abundance: NA; v_gene: TRBV9; CDR3aa: CASSAYGTSWKTQYF; CDR3nt: TGTGCCAGCAGCGCCTATGGGACTAGCTGGAAGACCCAGTACTTC
d_gene: NA; j_gene: TRBJ2-7; abundance: NA; v_gene: TRBV29-1; CDR3aa: CSVRSEGTSYEQYF; CDR3nt: TGCAGCGTTCGGTCCGAGGGGACATCCTACGAGCAGTACTTC